Presented here are 20 T cell receptor beta chains from one specimen sequenced in a study of blood T cells in healthy people across ages. Alongside a J-beta primer mix, a sample-barcoded 5' primer served in a second PCR lasting roughly 7 to 11 cycles. One entry per CDR3 protein results from TCRdb running MiXCR on the 5' RACE reads. Among 650,000 to 900,000 distinct CDR3 sequences listed, under 80% were seen once. What was sequenced was blood. The receptors originated from a man aged 25 to 40 in good health.

This clonotype has more than one count but fewer than ten. V is TRBV30 and J is TRBJ2-1, with 7 bases that match TRBD1. The germline gives CDR1 GTSNPN, CDR2 SVGIG (reference sequence). V shed 3 bases and J 7 bases; nucleotides not matched to a gene: 3. This CDR3 is 12 amino acids long. CDR3 DNA: TGTGCCTGGAGAGGGACAGATAATGAGCAGTTCTTC. Protein product: CAWRGTDNEQFF.

The chain uses TRBV10-3 and TRBJ2-7, with 8 bases aligning to TRBD2. The length of the CDR3 is 12 residues. Germline V gives CDR1 ENHRY, CDR2 SYGVKD. J was trimmed by 2 bases and V by 8 bases; bases with no gene match: 2. The CDR3 coding sequence is TGTGCCATCCGGGAGGGCCCCTACGAGCAGTACTTC. This codes for CAIREGPYEQYF.

The chain carries TRBV6-2 or TRBV6-3 and TRBJ2-1; D not resolved. V was shortened by 4 bases and J by 0 bases, with 10 bases between the two germline ends. Germline V gives CDR1 MNHEY, CDR2 SVGEGT. The CDR3 covers 15 residues. CDR3 DNA: TGTGCCAGCAGTTCGTCTGGAAGCTCCTACAATGAGCAGTTCTTC. Protein product: CASSSSGSSYNEQFF.

CDR3 amino acids: CASSQGAGASSYEQYF. CDR3 sequence (DNA): TGTGCCAGCAGCCAAGGAGCAGGAGCGAGCTCCTACGAGCAGTACTTC. J is TRBJ2-7 and V is TRBV3-1; D is undetermined. Germline CDR1 and CDR2: LGHDT and YNNKEL (reference sequence). The CDR3 length is 16 residues. V lost 1 base and J lost 0, with 13 bases in between.

This clonotype turned up a few times. The chain links TRBV20-1 to TRBJ2-5, with 10 bases lining up with TRBD2. The CDR3 totals 13 residues. Germline lookup yields CDR1 DFQATT and CDR2 SNEGSKA (reference sequence). DNA for the CDR3: TGCAGCGTTAGCGGGGGGCCGCAAGAGACCCAGTACTTC. Encoded protein: CSVSGGPQETQYF.

This clonotype showed up just once. The chain links TRBV28 to TRBJ2-3, with TRBD1 as a possible D gene (6 bases). The germline CDR1 and CDR2 sequences are MDHEN and SYDVKM. V lost 6 bases to trimming and J lost 2 bases, with 18 bases between them. CDR3 length equals 16 residues. The CDR3 protein is CASSRSGHRYTDTQYF. In DNA form, the CDR3 reads TGTGCCAGCAGCAGATCGGGACACCGGTACACAGATACGCAGTATTTT.

This chain connects TRBV7-3 to TRBJ2-7; 9 nucleotides match TRBD2. TRBJ2-5 matches the DNA end more closely, so the J call is doubtful. Germline lookup yields CDR1 SGHTA and CDR2 FQGTGA. The CDR3 consists of 16 residues. The CDR3 DNA reads TGTGCCAGCAGCCCCGTTGTGGGCGGGGGGGTTGAGACCCAGTACTTC. Protein product: CASSPVVGGGVETQYF.

The CDR3 DNA is TGTGCCAGCAGCGTAGGATCGGAGACCCAGTACTTC. It is translated as CASSVGSETQYF. The rearrangement joins TRBV9 to TRBJ2-5; D not resolved. With 0 bases removed from V and 5 bases from J, the gap between germline ends came to 5 bases. The CDR3 runs to 12 residues. Germline V gene data show CDR1 as SGDLS and CDR2 as YYNGEE.

The V call is TRBV7-3, the J call TRBJ2-7; D not resolved. CDR1 SGHTA and CDR2 FQGTGA come from the germline V gene. V lost 3 bases to trimming and J lost 7 bases, with 16 bases between them. This CDR3 spans 14 amino acids. CDR3 amino acids: CASSFGRAGEEQYF. In DNA, the CDR3 is TGTGCCAGCAGCTTTGGTAGGGCAGGAGAGGAGCAGTACTTC.

The table lists this clonotype with a few counts. This chain links TRBV4-1 with TRBJ2-1, with 9 bases that match TRBD2. Looked up from germline, CDR1 is MGHRA and CDR2 is YSYEKL. This CDR3 spans 17 amino acids. Trimming at V came to 0 bases and at J to 3 bases, leaving 6 bases not matched to a gene. The CDR3 DNA sequence: TGCGCCAGCAGCCAAGAGGCTAGCGGGGACCTCTACAATGAGCAGTTCTTC. It yields the protein CASSQEASGDLYNEQFF.

This clonotype was seen only a few times. The chain recombines TRBV29-1 with TRBJ1-2; TRBD1 is a possible D gene (6 bases). Germline V gene data show CDR1 as SQVTM and CDR2 as ANQGSEA. Trimming took 6 bases from V and 6 from J, leaving 11 bases between them. This CDR3 spans 11 amino acids. The CDR3: CSVPGGDGYTF. CDR3 DNA sequence: TGCAGCGTGCCCGGGGGCGATGGCTACACCTTC.

The chain recombines TRBV4-1 with TRBJ2-7, with no clear D. Germline V gene data show CDR1 as MGHRA and CDR2 as YSYEKL. There are 15 residues in the CDR3. The ends were cut back, 0 bases at V and 0 bases at J, with 9 bases in the middle. The CDR3 sequence: CASSQDRVSSYEQYF. The CDR3 DNA is TGCGCCAGCAGCCAAGATAGAGTCAGCTCCTACGAGCAGTACTTC.

The J gene is TRBJ2-5, the V gene TRBV3-1; D call uncertain. Trimming took off 6 bases at V and 8 bases at J, with 13 bases between the two ends. CDR3 size: 12 residues. Germline CDR1 and CDR2: LGHDT and YNNKEL (reference sequence). The CDR3 loop reads CASRTLLGTQYF. CDR3 bases: TGTGCCAGCAGAACACTGCTGGGAACCCAGTACTTC.

This chain uses TRBV28 with TRBJ2-5; 7 nucleotides align to TRBD1. Trimming removed 6 bases from V and 5 bases from J; junction bases left unmatched: 9. Germline CDR1 is MDHEN and CDR2 is SYDVKM. This CDR3 is built from 14 residues. CDR3 in amino acids: CASRRDRERETQYF. CDR3 DNA sequence: TGTGCCAGCAGAAGAGACAGGGAACGGGAGACCCAGTACTTC. Based on the CDR3 plus reference TRBV28 and TRBJ2-5, the full variable domain is DVKVTQSSRYLVKRTGEKVFLECVQDMDHENMFWYRQDPGLGLRLIYFSYDVKMKEKGDIPEGYSVSREKKERFSLILESASTNQTSMYLCASRRDRERETQYFGPGTRLLVL.

This chain connects TRBV29-1 to TRBJ2-4; 9 bases line up with TRBD1. Gene TRBJ2-7 matches the end of the DNA better, so the J call may be wrong. The V gene's germline CDR1 is SQVTM and CDR2 ANQGSEA. This CDR3 has 13 amino acids. For the CDR3, the DNA is TGCAGCGCCCGACCGGGACAGGGCCGCGAGCAGTACTTC. Protein sequence: CSARPGQGREQYF.

V usage is TRBV29-1 and J usage is TRBJ1-2; weak D call: TRBD1 (6 bases). Germline V gene sequence: CDR1 SQVTM, CDR2 ANQGSEA. V shed 2 bases and J shed 6 bases, with 16 bases lying between them. CDR3 length: 14 residues. Written as DNA, the CDR3 is TGCAGCGTTGAATCCGGTACAGGGTTAGATGGCTACACCTTC. Protein: CSVESGTGLDGYTF.

The rearrangement uses TRBV27 and TRBJ1-5; the match to TRBD1 covers 7 bases. The CDR3 consists of 15 residues. Germline V gene sequence: CDR1 MNHEY, CDR2 SMNVEV (reference sequence). The ends lost 0 bases at V and 5 bases at J; junction bases unmatched: 4. The chain's CDR3 is CASSLSGQWDQPQHF. The CDR3 nucleotides are TGTGCCAGCAGTTTATCGGGACAGTGGGATCAGCCCCAGCATTTT.

This clonotype appeared a few times. The chain links TRBV4-2 to TRBJ2-3, with 9 bases fitting TRBD1. Germline CDR1 LGHNA, CDR2 YNFKEQ. V lost 0 bases and J lost 6; bases outside the gene matches: 7. CDR3 length: 16 residues. The CDR3 coding sequence is TGTGCCAGCAGCCAAGAAATGGGACAGGGATGGGATACGCAGTATTTT. It codes for CASSQEMGQGWDTQYF.

The chain links TRBV29-1 to TRBJ2-2, with 7 bases aligning to TRBD1. CDR3 length: 14 residues. CDR1 is SQVTM, CDR2 ANQGSEA, per germline. Losses at the gene ends were 6 bases for V and 0 bases for J; bases not matched to a gene: 4. This chain's CDR3 is CSVRDSANTGELFF. Here the CDR3 DNA reads TGCAGCGTCCGGGACAGCGCGAACACCGGGGAGCTGTTTTTT.

The chain links TRBV12-3 or TRBV12-4 to TRBJ2-5; TRBD1 matches at 9 bases. The V segment lost 2 bases and the J segment 5 bases; nucleotides outside the gene matches: 6. This CDR3 comprises 15 residues. CDR3: CASSLIGGTGETQYF. CDR3 DNA sequence: TGTGCCAGCAGTTTAATAGGTGGGACAGGGGAGACCCAGTACTTC.